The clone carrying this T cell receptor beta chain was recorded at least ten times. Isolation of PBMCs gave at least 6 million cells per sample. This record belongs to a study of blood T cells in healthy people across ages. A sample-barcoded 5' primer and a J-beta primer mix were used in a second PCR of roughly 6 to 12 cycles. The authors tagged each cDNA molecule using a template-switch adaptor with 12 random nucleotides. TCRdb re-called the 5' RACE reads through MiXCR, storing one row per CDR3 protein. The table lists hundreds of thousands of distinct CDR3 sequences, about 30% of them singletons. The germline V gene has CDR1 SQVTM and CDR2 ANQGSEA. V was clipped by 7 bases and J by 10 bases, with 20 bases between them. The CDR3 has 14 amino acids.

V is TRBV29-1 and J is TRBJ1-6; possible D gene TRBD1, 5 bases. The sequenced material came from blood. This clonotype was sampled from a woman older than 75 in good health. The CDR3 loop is CSARFGTRDSPLHF. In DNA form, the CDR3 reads TGCAGCGCCCGGTTCGGGACGAGGGACTCACCCCTCCACTTT. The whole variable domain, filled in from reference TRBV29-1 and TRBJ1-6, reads SAVISQKPSRDICQRGTSLTIQCQVDSQVTMMFWYRQQPGQSLTLIATANQGSEATYESGFVIDKFPISRPNLTFSTLTVSNMSPEDSSIYLCSARFGTRDSPLHFGNGTRLTVT.